A single T cell receptor (beta chain) is shown here with its context. The data are from a study of T-cell memory formation after mild COVID-19. Study details: The two donors had largely donor-specific TCR clusters.

One entry per CDR3 protein, called by TCRdb with MiXCR from the 5' RACE reads. The data show just under 150,000 distinct CDR3 sequences, 6% to 6.5% seen once. Sample: PBMCs or a T cell subset sorted from them (not recorded which). The clonotype comes from an adult woman who had mild COVID-19 (a few samples of this study predate the infection). Cell type and time point are not known.

The DNA for the CDR3 is TGTGCCAGCAGCCCCACAGGGTGGAATGAAAAACTGTTTTTT. This sequence encodes CASSPTGWNEKLFF. The J gene is TRBJ1-4, the V gene TRBV9; possible D gene TRBD1, 6 bases. Germline V gives CDR1 SGDLS, CDR2 YYNGEE. The V end was cut by 4 bases, the J end by 5 bases, with 12 bases between. The CDR3 has 14 amino acids. Filled out from reference TRBV9 and TRBJ1-4, the complete variable domain reads DSGVTQTPKHLITATGQRVTLRCSPRSGDLSVYWYQQSLDQGLQFLIQYYNGEERAKGNILERFSAQQFPDLHSELNLSSLELGDSALYFCASSPTGWNEKLFFGSGTQLSVL.